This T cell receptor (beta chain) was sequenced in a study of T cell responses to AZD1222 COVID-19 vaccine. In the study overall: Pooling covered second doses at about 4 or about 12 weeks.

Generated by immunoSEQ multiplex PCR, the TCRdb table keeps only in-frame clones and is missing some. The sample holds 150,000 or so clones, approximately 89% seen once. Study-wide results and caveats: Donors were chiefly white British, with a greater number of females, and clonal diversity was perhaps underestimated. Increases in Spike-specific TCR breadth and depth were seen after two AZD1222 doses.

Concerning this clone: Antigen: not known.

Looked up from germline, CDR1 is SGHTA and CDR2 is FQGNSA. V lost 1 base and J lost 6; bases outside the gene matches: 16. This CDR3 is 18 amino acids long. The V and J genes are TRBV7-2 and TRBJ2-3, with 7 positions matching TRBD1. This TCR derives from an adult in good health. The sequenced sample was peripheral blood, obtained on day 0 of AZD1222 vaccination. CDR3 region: CASSLGRLTGDGFDTQYF. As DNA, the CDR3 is TGTGCCAGCAGCTTAGGGCGACTAACAGGGGACGGTTTTGATACGCAGTATTTT.